This TCR beta chain appears in the sequencing data of a study of T cells expressing NK-cell markers. In the study overall: Repertoire data for TCR beta were derived from sorted T cells (CD3+CD56+NKG2C+, CD3+CD56+NKG2C- and CD3+CD56-NKG2C+).

Reprocessing the 5' RACE reads, TCRdb reports a single entry for every CDR3 protein and omits DNA. This table lists about 160,000 distinct CDR3 sequences. CDR1 and CDR2 from the germline V gene are SGHRS and YFSETQ. The length of the CDR3 is 15 residues. This chain uses TRBV5-1 with TRBJ2-5; lacking DNA, the TRBD2 call made by TCRdb goes unchecked. Sequenced sample: blood T cells: a sorted CD56 or NKG2C T cell subset, CD4+ or CD8+ T cells, or bulk PBMC T cells (not recorded which). This TCR came from a woman aged 18 to 75 in good health. The CDR3 spells CASSLAPGAQETQYF.